The 6 T cell receptor beta chains below all came from one sample that was sequenced in a study of beta chain features in type 1 diabetes. The whole isolated RNA underwent reverse transcription, so sequencing captured expressed TCRB transcripts. Clones were sequenced by immunoSEQ multiplex PCR, and TCRdb holds only the in-frame ones, with some missing. The sample has about half a million clones, roughly 30% seen once. Sequences were obtained from naive CD4+ T cells from blood. The origin of the receptors is a man aged 18 to 30 in good health.

The chain joins TRBV5-4 to TRBJ2-7; the D is unclear. The germline CDR1 and CDR2 sequences are SGHNT and YYREEE (reference sequence). V was clipped by 0 bases and J by 3 bases, with 7 bases between them. The CDR3 has 13 residues. CDR3 loop: CASSLDVVYEQYF. CDR3 DNA sequence: TGTGCCAGCAGCTTGGACGTGGTCTACGAGCAGTACTTC.

This clone was counted only a few times. The chain combines TRBV29-1 with TRBJ1-1; 7 positions agree with TRBD1. Germline CDR1 SQVTM, CDR2 ANQGSEA. With V trimmed by 5 bases and J by 6 bases, 9 bases remained unmatched. The length of the CDR3 is 13 residues. In DNA form, the CDR3 reads TGCAGCGTTCGGCGGGACAGAGGCGCTGAAGCTTTCTTT. This codes for CSVRRDRGAEAFF.

Note on this clone: Relative to the germline gene, one junction end is altered; a read error may explain this. The chain couples TRBV7-7 to TRBJ2-3, with 10 bases identical to TRBD2. CDR1 is SSHAT and CDR2 is FNYEAQ in the germline V gene (reference sequence). CDR3 length equals 15 residues. The CDR3 DNA reads TGTGCTAGCAGCTTAGGGACTAGCGGCACAGATACGCAGTATTTT. It encodes CASSLGTSGTDTQYF.

This clone was seen more than once but under ten times. V is TRBV25-1 and J is TRBJ2-5; possible D gene TRBD2, 6 bases. The ends were cut back, 3 bases at V and 6 bases at J, with 14 bases in the middle. Germline assignment: CDR1 MGHDK and CDR2 SYGVNS. The CDR3 sequence is 14 residues long. CDR3 in amino acids: CASSERDRRQTQYF. The DNA for the CDR3 is TGTGCCAGCAGTGAGCGGGATCGGCGCCAGACCCAGTACTTC.

This clone occurred a few times. The chain recombines TRBV30 with TRBJ1-1; D not certain. Germline V CDR1 and CDR2: GTSNPN, SVGIG (reference sequence). CDR3 size: 13 residues. Trimming took 2 bases from V and 4 from J, leaving 11 bases between them. The CDR3 bases are TGTGCCTGGAGTAAGGTGGTCGGCACTGAAGCTTTCTTT. Translation gives CAWSKVVGTEAFF.

A few counts support this clone. The rearrangement links TRBV4-3 to TRBJ2-3, with TRBD2 identical over 12 bases. Germline assignment: CDR1 LGHNA and CDR2 YSLEER. There are 17 residues in the CDR3. V lost 4 bases, J lost 0 bases, and 5 bases stayed unmatched. CDR3 nucleotides: TGCGCCAGCAGCCGCACTGGGACTAGCGGGAGCACAGATACGCAGTATTTT. It encodes CASSRTGTSGSTDTQYF.